Below are 13 T cell receptor beta chains sequenced from a single sample in a study of early T cells in non-severe SARS-CoV-2 infection. Each CDR3 protein gets one entry after TCRdb re-called the 5' RACE reads with MiXCR. The sample lists approximately 81,000 distinct CDR3 sequences, less than 8% occurring once. The sequencing input was whole blood. The receptors derive from an adult who was a healthcare worker with PCR-confirmed SARS-CoV-2 infection or an uninfected control (not recorded which).

This clonotype has at least ten counts. The chain employs TRBV19 and TRBJ1-5; 10 positions agree with TRBD1. The V and J ends lost 8 bases and 8 bases, in that order; junction bases with no gene match: 6. The CDR3 spans 13 residues. In germline, CDR1 is LNHDA, CDR2 SQIVND (reference sequence). The CDR3 spells CASGQGDKKPQHF. CDR3 bases: TGTGCCAGTGGACAGGGGGACAAGAAGCCCCAGCATTTT.

This clonotype is classed as medium-sized. The J gene is TRBJ1-6, the V gene TRBV6-5; 7 nucleotides align to TRBD1. The junction had 10 bases not matched to a gene; V was cut back by 4 bases and J by 7 bases. This CDR3 contains 16 residues. The germline CDR1 and CDR2 sequences are MNHEY and SVGAGI. The DNA of the CDR3 is TGTGCCAGCAGTTCTCGACAGGGCCGGAAAAATTCACCCCTCCACTTT. Encoded protein: CASSSRQGRKNSPLHF.

This clonotype has more than one count but fewer than ten. The genes are TRBV5-4 and TRBJ2-1; tentatively, D is TRBD2 (7 bases). Germline lookup yields CDR1 SGHNT and CDR2 YYREEE (reference sequence). The germline V and J ends were trimmed by 1 base and 2 bases, with 19 bases remaining between them. There are 18 residues in the CDR3. Written as DNA, the CDR3 is TGTGCCAGCAGCTTGAAGAGGGGGGGCGGTGGTGCCTACAATGAGCAGTTCTTC. The encoded protein is CASSLKRGGGGAYNEQFF.

This clonotype was observed a few times. V and J are TRBV7-2 and TRBJ2-3; D not resolved. Between the trimmed V and J ends, which lost 5 bases and 1 base, there was a span of 13 bases. This CDR3 region has 15 residues. CDR1 SGHTA and CDR2 FQGNSA come from the germline V gene. The CDR3 is CASSPVGRGTDTQYF. The CDR3 DNA follows: TGTGCCAGCAGCCCCGTCGGCAGAGGCACAGATACGCAGTATTTT. Complete variable domain (other parts from reference TRBV7-2 and TRBJ2-3): GAGVSQSPSNKVTEKGKDVELRCDPISGHTALYWYRQSLGQGLEFLIYFQGNSAPDKSGLPSDRFSAERTGGSVSTLTIQRTQQEDSAVYLCASSPVGRGTDTQYFGPGTRLTVL.

This clonotype was counted ten times or more. This chain links TRBV6-1 with TRBJ2-7; TRBD2 agrees at 9 bases. Unmatched junction bases numbered 12, after V lost 4 bases and J lost 5 bases. Germline V lookup: CDR1 MNHNS, CDR2 SASEGT. The CDR3 totals 16 residues. The chain's CDR3 is CASSVLGGGRANEQYF. For the CDR3, the DNA is TGTGCCAGCAGTGTTCTTGGTGGCGGGAGGGCCAACGAGCAGTACTTC.

This clonotype has at least ten counts. This chain links TRBV6-2 or TRBV6-3 with TRBJ2-1; TRBD2 agrees at 10 bases. From germline, CDR1 is MNHEY and CDR2 SVGEGT. The CDR3 has 15 amino acids. J was trimmed by 3 bases and V by 9 bases; bases with no gene match: 8. The CDR3: CASLEGLAFYNEQFF. In nucleotides, the CDR3 is TGTGCCAGTCTTGAGGGACTAGCGTTCTACAATGAGCAGTTCTTC.

This clonotype was seen repeatedly, ten times or more. This rearrangement joins TRBV7-2 to TRBJ2-1; D possibly corresponds to TRBD2 (5 bases). The CDR3 runs to 14 residues. CDR1 and CDR2 (germline): SGHTA, FQGNSA. The V end was cut by 5 bases, the J end by 8 bases, with 16 bases between. In DNA form, the CDR3 reads TGTGCCAGCAGCCCCGATCTAGCAGGCTATGAGCAGTTCTTC. Its protein is CASSPDLAGYEQFF.

The chain joins TRBV30 to TRBJ2-2; 12 nucleotides align to TRBD2. The CDR3 contains 15 residues. Germline CDR1 and CDR2: GTSNPN and SVGIG (reference sequence). With V trimmed by 4 bases and J by 4 bases, 4 bases remained unmatched. This CDR3 is CAWTQTSGGTGELFF. Here the CDR3 DNA reads TGTGCCTGGACTCAGACTAGCGGGGGCACCGGGGAGCTGTTTTTT.

Ten or more counts support this clonotype. This rearrangement joins TRBV6-1 to TRBJ1-1; D is ambiguous. Germline CDR1 MNHNS, CDR2 SASEGT. The CDR3 extends over 13 amino acids. Trimming cost V 3 bases and J 0 bases, with 5 bases left between them. CDR3 in amino acids: CASSEIVNTEAFF. For the CDR3, the DNA is TGTGCCAGCAGTGAGATAGTGAACACTGAAGCTTTCTTT.

This clonotype was seen repeatedly, ten times or more. The V call is TRBV20-1, the J call TRBJ2-7; D ambiguous. Germline loops: CDR1 DFQATT, CDR2 SNEGSKA (reference sequence). The CDR3 has 11 amino acids. Trimming removed 5 bases at V and 6 bases at J, with 11 bases between. CDR3 bases: TGCAGTGCTCCGCGTCTGGGCGAGCAGTACTTC. Amino acids: CSAPRLGEQYF.

In DNA form, the CDR3 reads TGCGCCAGCACCTCTAGCGGCCTAGCCCTCTCAGAGCAGTACTTC. This codes for CASTSSGLALSEQYF. The chain couples TRBV5-1 to TRBJ2-7, with 7 bases identical to TRBD2. Germline V gene sequence: CDR1 SGHRS, CDR2 YFSETQ. This CDR3 region has 15 residues. Losses at the gene ends were 6 bases for V and 7 bases for J; bases not matched to a gene: 16.

Concerning this clonotype: Being one base from a much bigger clone, this may be a read error. The gene calls are TRBV27 and TRBJ2-6; 7 nucleotides align to TRBD2. There are 18 residues in the CDR3. CDR1 is MNHEY and CDR2 is SMNVEV in the germline V gene (reference sequence). CDR3 loop: CATSFKGGETSGANVLTF. The CDR3 DNA is TGTGCCACCAGTTTTAAGGGAGGGGAGACCTCTGGGGCCAACGTCCTGACTTTC.

This clonotype turned up a few times. The V call is TRBV10-2, the J call TRBJ2-5; TRBD1 might be the D (6 bases). The length of the CDR3 is 15 residues. The V end was cut by 8 bases, the J end by 2 bases, with 18 bases between. From germline, CDR1 is WSHSY and CDR2 SAAADI. CDR3 sequence reads: CASHPDRTKQETQYF. CDR3 nucleotides: TGCGCCAGCCATCCAGACAGGACGAAACAAGAGACCCAGTACTTC.